Below, 9 T cell receptor beta chains from the same sample are listed, as sequenced in a study of blood T cell repertoires in COVID-19. Clones were read by immunoSEQ multiplex PCR, and TCRdb kept only the in-frame ones, dropping some. Of 150,000 to 200,000 clones listed, approximately 80% are singletons. Sequenced sample: PBMCs or T cells enriched from blood (not recorded which). These receptors were obtained from a man aged 45-65 years who had recovered from COVID-19.

J is TRBJ1-6 and V is TRBV6-5; TRBD1 is a possible D gene (5 bases). V lost 6 bases and J 7 bases, leaving 16 bases between the germline ends. Germline V gene lookup returns CDR1 MNHEY and CDR2 SVGAGI. This CDR3 is 15 amino acids long. In DNA, the CDR3 is TGTGCCAGCAGGGGCCGAGACAGAGACAATTCACCCCTCCACTTT. Amino acid sequence: CASRGRDRDNSPLHF.

The V call is TRBV9, the J call TRBJ1-1; possibly TRBD1 for D (5 bases). The germline gives CDR1 SGDLS, CDR2 YYNGEE. V lost 3 bases and J 4 bases, leaving 16 bases between the germline ends. This CDR3 has 15 residues. Here the CDR3 reads CASSAEGAGGTEAFF. The CDR3 DNA reads as TGTGCCAGCAGCGCGGAGGGAGCGGGGGGCACTGAAGCTTTCTTT.

J is TRBJ2-5 and V is TRBV19, with 7 bases identical to TRBD2. Looked up from germline, CDR1 is LNHDA and CDR2 is SQIVND (reference sequence). V dropped 0 bases and J dropped 4; count of bases not matched to a gene: 5. The CDR3 runs 15 residues. The DNA of the CDR3 is TGTGCCAGTAGTATAGATTCTCGCGGGAGAGAGACCCAGTACTTC. Translation: CASSIDSRGRETQYF.

This chain connects TRBV6-5 to TRBJ1-2; D gene ambiguous. This CDR3 has 15 residues. V dropped 6 bases and J dropped 3 bases, with 17 bases sitting between them. Germline loops: CDR1 MNHEY, CDR2 SVGAGI. Here the CDR3 DNA reads TGTGCCAGCAGGGCTGAAGGAGTTGGTCACTATGGCTACACCTTC. Residues: CASRAEGVGHYGYTF.

The chain recombines TRBV19 with TRBJ1-6, with 7 bases identical to TRBD1. Germline CDR1 LNHDA, CDR2 SQIVND (reference sequence). This CDR3 is built from 14 residues. After removal of 7 bases from V and 10 bases from J, the junction contained 10 bases not matched to a gene. The CDR3 here is CASNRGRIASPLHF. The CDR3 DNA sequence: TGTGCCAGTAACAGGGGACGGATTGCATCACCCCTCCACTTT.

This clone showed up just once. J is TRBJ1-5 and V is TRBV6-1; D remains ambiguous. V lost 2 bases to trimming and J lost 7 bases, with 12 bases between them. The germline gives CDR1 MNHNS, CDR2 SASEGT. The CDR3 consists of 14 residues. The CDR3 sequence is CASSEFGGAQPQHF. For the CDR3, the DNA is TGTGCCAGCAGTGAATTCGGCGGCGCCCAGCCCCAGCATTTT.

The chain carries TRBV23-1 and TRBJ2-3; 8 nucleotides align to TRBD1. TRBV23-1 is given ORF status, its function remaining uncertain. The ends lost 0 bases at V and 3 bases at J; junction bases unmatched: 17. The CDR3 extends over 20 amino acids. DNA of the CDR3: TGCGCCAGCAGTCAATCCTCTGACACGGACAGGGTCCATTGGACAGATACGCAGTATTTT. Encoded protein: CASSQSSDTDRVHWTDTQYF.

CDR3 sequence (DNA): TGTGCCAGCAGGCGTCAGGGGGTGACGCAGTATTTT. Protein product: CASRRQGVTQYF. The chain is built from TRBV27 and TRBJ2-3, with TRBD1 matching over 7 bases. The CDR3 consists of 12 residues. Trimming removed 6 bases from V and 9 bases from J; junction bases left unmatched: 6. Germline V gene lookup returns CDR1 MNHEY and CDR2 SMNVEV (reference sequence).

This chain links TRBV19 with TRBJ2-3, with D possibly TRBD2 on 6 matching bases. Per germline, CDR1 LNHDA and CDR2 SQIVND (reference sequence). CDR3 length equals 16 residues. V was shortened by 1 base and J by 6 bases, with 17 bases between the two germline ends. CDR3 DNA sequence: TGTGCCAGTAGTATAGTGGCAGGACTAAGTGTGGATACGCAGTATTTT. The encoded protein is CASSIVAGLSVDTQYF.